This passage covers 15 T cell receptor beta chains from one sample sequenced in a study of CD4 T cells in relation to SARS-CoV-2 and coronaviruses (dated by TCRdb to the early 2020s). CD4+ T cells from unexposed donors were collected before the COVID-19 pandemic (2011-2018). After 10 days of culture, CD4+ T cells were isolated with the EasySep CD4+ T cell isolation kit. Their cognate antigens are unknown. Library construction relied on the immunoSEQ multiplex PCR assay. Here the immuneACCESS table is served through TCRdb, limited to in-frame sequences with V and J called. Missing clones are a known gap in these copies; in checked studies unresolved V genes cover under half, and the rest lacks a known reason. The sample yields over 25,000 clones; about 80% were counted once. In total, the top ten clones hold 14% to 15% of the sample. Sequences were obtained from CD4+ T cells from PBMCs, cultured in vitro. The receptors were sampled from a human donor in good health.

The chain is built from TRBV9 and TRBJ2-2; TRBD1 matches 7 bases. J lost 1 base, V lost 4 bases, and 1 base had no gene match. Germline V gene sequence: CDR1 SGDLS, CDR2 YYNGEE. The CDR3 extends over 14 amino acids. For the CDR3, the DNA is TGTGCCAGCAGCCCAGGGGGGAACACCGGGGAGCTGTTTTTT. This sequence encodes CASSPGGNTGELFF.

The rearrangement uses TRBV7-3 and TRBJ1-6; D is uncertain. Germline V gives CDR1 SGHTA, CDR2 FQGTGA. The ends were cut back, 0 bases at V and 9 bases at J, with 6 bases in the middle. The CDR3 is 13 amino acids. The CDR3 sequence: CASSLTGSSPLHF. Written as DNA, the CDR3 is TGTGCCAGCAGCTTAACGGGGAGTTCACCCCTCCACTTT.

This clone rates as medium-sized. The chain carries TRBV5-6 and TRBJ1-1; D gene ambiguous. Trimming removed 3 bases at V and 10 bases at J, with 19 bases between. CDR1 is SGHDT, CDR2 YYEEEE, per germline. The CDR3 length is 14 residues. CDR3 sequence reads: CASSSDATLSRAFF. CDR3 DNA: TGTGCCAGCAGCTCAGACGCGACACTCTCCAGAGCTTTCTTT.

CDR3 DNA sequence: TGTGCCAGCTCACCCCAGGGGGCTCAGAACGAGCAGTACTTC. Protein sequence: CASSPQGAQNEQYF. V usage is TRBV18 and J usage is TRBJ2-7; 8 bases agree with TRBD1. After removal of 3 bases from V and 5 bases from J, the junction contained 6 bases not matched to a gene. CDR1 is KGHSH and CDR2 is LQKENI in the germline V gene. The CDR3 extends over 14 amino acids.

The CDR3 here is CASSFGGAGDTQYF. Written as DNA, the CDR3 is TGTGCCAGCAGCTTCGGGGGGGCCGGGGATACGCAGTATTTT. The V gene is TRBV7-8, the J gene TRBJ2-3; 8 nucleotides line up with TRBD2. V shed 3 bases, J shed 6 bases, and the junction held 5 bases outside the gene matches. In germline, CDR1 is SGHVS, CDR2 FQNEAQ. The CDR3 covers 14 residues.

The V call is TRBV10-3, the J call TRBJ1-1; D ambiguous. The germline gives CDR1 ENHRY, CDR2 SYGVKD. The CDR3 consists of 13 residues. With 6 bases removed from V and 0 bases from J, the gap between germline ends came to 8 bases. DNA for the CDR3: TGTGCCATCAGGGACCGAATGAACACTGAAGCTTTCTTT. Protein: CAIRDRMNTEAFF.

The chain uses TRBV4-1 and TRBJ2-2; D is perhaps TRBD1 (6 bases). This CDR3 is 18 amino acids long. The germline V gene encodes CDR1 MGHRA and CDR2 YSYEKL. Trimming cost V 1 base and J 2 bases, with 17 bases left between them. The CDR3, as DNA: TGCGCCAGCAGCCAAGGAACTAACAGGGCCGACAACACCGGGGAGCTGTTTTTT. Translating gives CASSQGTNRADNTGELFF.

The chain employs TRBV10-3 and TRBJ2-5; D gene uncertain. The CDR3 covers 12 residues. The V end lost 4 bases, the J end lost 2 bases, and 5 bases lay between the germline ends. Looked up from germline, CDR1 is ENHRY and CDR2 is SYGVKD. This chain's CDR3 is CAISGEQETQYF. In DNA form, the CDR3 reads TGTGCCATCAGTGGTGAGCAAGAGACCCAGTACTTC.

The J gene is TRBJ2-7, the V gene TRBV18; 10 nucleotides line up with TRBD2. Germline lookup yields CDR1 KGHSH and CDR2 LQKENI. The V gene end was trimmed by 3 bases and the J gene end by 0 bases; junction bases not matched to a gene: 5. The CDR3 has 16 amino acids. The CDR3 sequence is CASSPSGRVSSYEQYF. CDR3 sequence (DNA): TGTGCCAGCTCACCCAGCGGGAGGGTGAGCTCCTACGAGCAGTACTTC. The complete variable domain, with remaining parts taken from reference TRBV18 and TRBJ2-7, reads NAGVMQNPRHLVRRRGQEARLRCSPMKGHSHVYWYRQLPEEGLKFMVYLQKENIIDESGMPKERFSAEFPKEGPSILRIQQVVRGDSAAYFCASSPSGRVSSYEQYFGPGTRLTVT.

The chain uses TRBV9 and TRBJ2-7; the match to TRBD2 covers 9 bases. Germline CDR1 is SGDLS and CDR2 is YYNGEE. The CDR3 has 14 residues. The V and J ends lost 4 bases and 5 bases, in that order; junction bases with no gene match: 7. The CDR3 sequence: CASSPRAGGNEQYF. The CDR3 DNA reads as TGTGCCAGCAGCCCCCGTGCGGGAGGGAACGAGCAGTACTTC.

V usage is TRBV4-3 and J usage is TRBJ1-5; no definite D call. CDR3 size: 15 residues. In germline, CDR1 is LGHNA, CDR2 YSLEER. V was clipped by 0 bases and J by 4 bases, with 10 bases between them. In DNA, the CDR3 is TGCGCCAGCAGCCAAGATGGAAAAAGGAATCAGCCCCAGCATTTT. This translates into CASSQDGKRNQPQHF.

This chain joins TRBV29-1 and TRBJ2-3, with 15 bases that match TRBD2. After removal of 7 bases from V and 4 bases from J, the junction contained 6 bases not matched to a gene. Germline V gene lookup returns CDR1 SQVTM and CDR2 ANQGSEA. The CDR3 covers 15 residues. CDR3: CSGGLAGGSADTQYF. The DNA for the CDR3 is TGCAGCGGGGGACTAGCGGGGGGATCAGCAGATACGCAGTATTTT.

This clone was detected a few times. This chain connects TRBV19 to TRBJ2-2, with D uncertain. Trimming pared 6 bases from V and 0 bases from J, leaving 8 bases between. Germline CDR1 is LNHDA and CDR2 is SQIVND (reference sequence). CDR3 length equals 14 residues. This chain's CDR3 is CASSSQPNTGELFF. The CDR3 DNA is TGTGCCAGTAGCTCACAGCCGAACACCGGGGAGCTGTTTTTT. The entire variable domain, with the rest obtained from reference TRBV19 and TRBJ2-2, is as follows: DGGITQSPKYLFRKEGQNVTLSCEQNLNHDAMYWYRQDPGQGLRLIYYSQIVNDFQKGDIAEGYSVSREKKESFPLTVTSAQKNPTAFYLCASSSQPNTGELFFGEGSRLTVL.

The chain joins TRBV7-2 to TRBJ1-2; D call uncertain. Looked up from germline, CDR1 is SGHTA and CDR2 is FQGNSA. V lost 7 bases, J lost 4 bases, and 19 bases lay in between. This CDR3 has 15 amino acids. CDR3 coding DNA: TGTGCCAGCACAGCGAGTGGGTCGGTTGCCTATGGCTACACCTTC. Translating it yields CASTASGSVAYGYTF.

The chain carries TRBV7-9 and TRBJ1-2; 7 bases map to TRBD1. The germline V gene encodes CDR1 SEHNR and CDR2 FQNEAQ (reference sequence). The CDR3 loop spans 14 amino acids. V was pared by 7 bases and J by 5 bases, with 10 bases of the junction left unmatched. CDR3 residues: CASNPTGAYYGYTF. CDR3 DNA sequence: TGTGCCAGCAACCCTACAGGGGCCTATTATGGCTACACCTTC. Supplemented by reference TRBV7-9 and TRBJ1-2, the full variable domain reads DTGVSQNPRHKITKRGQNVTFRCDPISEHNRLYWYRQTLGQGPEFLTYFQNEAQLEKSRLLSDRFSAERPKGSFSTLEIQRTEQGDSAMYLCASNPTGAYYGYTFGSGTRLTVV.